This T cell receptor (beta chain) derives from a study of CD8 T cells in Susac syndrome. V was trimmed by 2 bases and J by 1 base, leaving 10 bases between them. The CDR3 has 15 amino acids. CDR1 KGHDR and CDR2 SFDVKD come from the germline V gene. RNA totalling roughly 0.45 to 1 ug underwent reverse transcription with random hexamers. Amplification of the TCR beta CDR3 was carried out by immunoSEQ multiplex PCR, which spanned a total of 54 Vbeta and 13 Jbeta segments. TCRdb re-analysed the immunoSEQ multiplex PCR reads in MiXCR, keeping a single row per CDR3 protein. Counted here are 130,000 to 150,000 distinct CDR3 sequences, roughly 94% occurring once; the ten biggest clones make up 0.07% to 0.1%. CD8+ and CD4+ T cells from blood underwent TCR beta sequencing. Negative isolation yielded CD8+ and CD4+ T cells; FACS enriched TEMRA cells.

The TCR originated in a human donor in good health. The sample was CD4+ T cells from PBMCs. The rearrangement links TRBV24-1 to TRBJ2-5, with D tentatively TRBD1 (6 bases). The CDR3 bases are TGTGCCACCAGTGATTCGAGACAGGTCCAAGAGACCCAGTACTTC. It specifies CATSDSRQVQETQYF.